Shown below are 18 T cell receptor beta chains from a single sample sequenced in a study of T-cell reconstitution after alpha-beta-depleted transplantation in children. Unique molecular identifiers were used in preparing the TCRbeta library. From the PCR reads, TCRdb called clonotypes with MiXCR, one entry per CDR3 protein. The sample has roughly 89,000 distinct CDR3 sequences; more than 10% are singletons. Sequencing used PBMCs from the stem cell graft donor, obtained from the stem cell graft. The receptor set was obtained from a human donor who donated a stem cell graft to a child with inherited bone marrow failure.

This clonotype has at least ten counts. The CDR3 protein is CASSYFGGDEQYF. The DNA for the CDR3 is TGTGCCAGCAGTTACTTCGGGGGAGACGAGCAGTACTTC. The chain uses TRBV6-5 and TRBJ2-7; D perhaps matches TRBD2 (6 bases). This CDR3 contains 13 residues. The V gene's germline CDR1 is MNHEY and CDR2 SVGAGI. V was pared by 1 base and J by 5 bases, with 9 bases between.

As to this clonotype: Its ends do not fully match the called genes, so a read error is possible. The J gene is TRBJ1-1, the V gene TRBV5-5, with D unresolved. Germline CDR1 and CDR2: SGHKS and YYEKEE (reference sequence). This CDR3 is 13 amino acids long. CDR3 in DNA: TGTGCCAGCAGCTTGGAAGGGTACACTGAACCTTTCTTT. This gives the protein CASSLEGYTEPFF. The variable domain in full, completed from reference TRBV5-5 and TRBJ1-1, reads DAGVTQSPTHLIKTRGQQVTLRCSPISGHKSVSWYQQVLGQGPQFIFQYYEKEERGRGNFPDRFSARQFPNYSSELNVNALLLGDSALYLCASSLEGYTEPFFGQGTRLTVV.

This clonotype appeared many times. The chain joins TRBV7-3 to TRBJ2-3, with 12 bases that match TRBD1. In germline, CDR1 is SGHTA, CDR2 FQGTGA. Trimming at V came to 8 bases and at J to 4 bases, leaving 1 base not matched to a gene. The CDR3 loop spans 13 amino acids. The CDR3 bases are TGTGCCAGCGGGGACAGGGGGCCAGATACGCAGTATTTT. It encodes CASGDRGPDTQYF.

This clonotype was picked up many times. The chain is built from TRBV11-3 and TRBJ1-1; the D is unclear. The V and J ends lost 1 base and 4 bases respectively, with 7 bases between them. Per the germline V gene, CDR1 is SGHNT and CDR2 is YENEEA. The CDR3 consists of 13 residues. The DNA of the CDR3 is TGTGCCAGCAGCTTAGGGCCAAGCACTGAAGCTTTCTTT. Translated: CASSLGPSTEAFF.

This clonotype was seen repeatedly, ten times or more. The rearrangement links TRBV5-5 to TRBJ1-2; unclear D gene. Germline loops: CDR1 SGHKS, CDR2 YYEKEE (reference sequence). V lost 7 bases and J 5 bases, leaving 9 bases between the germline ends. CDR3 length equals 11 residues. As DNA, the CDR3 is TGTGCCAGCGGGGAAGGGTATGGCTACACCTTC. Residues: CASGEGYGYTF.

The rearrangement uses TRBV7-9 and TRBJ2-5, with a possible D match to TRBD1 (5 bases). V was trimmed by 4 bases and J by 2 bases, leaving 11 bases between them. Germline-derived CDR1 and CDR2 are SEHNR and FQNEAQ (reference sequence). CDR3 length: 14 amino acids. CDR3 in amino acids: CASSSEDRQETQYF. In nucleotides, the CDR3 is TGTGCCAGCAGCTCCGAAGACAGACAAGAGACCCAGTACTTC.

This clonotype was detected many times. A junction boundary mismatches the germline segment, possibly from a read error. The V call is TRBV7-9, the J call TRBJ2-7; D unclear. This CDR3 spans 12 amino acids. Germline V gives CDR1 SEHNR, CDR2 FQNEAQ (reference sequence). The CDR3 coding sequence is TGTGCCAGCAGCTTAGACTCCCACGAGCAGTACTTC. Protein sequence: CASSLDSHEQYF.

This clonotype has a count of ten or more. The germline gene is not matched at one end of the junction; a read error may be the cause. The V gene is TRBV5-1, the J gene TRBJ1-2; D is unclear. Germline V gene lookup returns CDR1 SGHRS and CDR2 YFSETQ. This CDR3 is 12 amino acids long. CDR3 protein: CSSSLTNYGYTF. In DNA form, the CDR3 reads TGCTCCAGCAGCTTAACTAACTATGGCTACACCTTC.

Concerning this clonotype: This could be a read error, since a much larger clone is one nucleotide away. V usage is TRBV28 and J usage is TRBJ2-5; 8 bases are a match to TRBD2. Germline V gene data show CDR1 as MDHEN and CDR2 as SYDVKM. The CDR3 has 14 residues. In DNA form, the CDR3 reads TGTGCCAGGAGTTTAGCGGGGACCGGGGAGACCCAGTACTTC. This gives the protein CARSLAGTGETQYF.

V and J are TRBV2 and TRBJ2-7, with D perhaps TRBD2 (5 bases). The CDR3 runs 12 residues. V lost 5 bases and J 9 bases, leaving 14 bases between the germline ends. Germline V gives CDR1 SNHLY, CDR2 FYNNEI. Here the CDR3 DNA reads TGTGCCAGCAGTTCACGGACCGGAGGGCAGTACTTC. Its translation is CASSSRTGGQYF.

CDR3 bases: TGTGCCAGCAGCCAAGGGATTCTGGACAGGAACACTGAAGCTTTCTTT. Its protein is CASSQGILDRNTEAFF. V is TRBV3-1 and J is TRBJ1-1, with a tentative D call TRBD1 (6 bases). The CDR3 has 16 residues. Per the germline V gene, CDR1 is LGHDT and CDR2 is YNNKEL (reference sequence). Trimming removed 1 base from V and 1 base from J, with 13 bases in between.

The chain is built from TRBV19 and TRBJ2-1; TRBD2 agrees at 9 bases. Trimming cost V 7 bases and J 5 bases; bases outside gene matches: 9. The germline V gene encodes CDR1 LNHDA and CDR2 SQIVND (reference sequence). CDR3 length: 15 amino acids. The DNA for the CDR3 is TGTGCCAGTACCGGGGCGGGGGGGCCCCACAATGAGCAGTTCTTC. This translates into CASTGAGGPHNEQFF. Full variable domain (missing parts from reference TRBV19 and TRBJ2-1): DGGITQSPKYLFRKEGQNVTLSCEQNLNHDAMYWYRQDPGQGLRLIYYSQIVNDFQKGDIAEGYSVSREKKESFPLTVTSAQKNPTAFYLCASTGAGGPHNEQFFGPGTRLTVL.

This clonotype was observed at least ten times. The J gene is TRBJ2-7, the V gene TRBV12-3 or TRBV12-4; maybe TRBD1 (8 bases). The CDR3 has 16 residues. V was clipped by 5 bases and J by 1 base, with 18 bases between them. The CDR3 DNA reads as TGTGCCAGCAGTCCCGAACAGGGGGGGGGGTCCTACGAGCAGTACTTC. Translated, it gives CASSPEQGGGSYEQYF.

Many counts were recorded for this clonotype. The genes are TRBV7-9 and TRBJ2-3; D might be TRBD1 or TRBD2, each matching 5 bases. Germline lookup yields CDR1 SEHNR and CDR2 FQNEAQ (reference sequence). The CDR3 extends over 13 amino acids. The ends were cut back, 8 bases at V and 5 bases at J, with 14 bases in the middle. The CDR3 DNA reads TGTGCCAGCGGGAGACAGACACGAGATACGCAGTATTTT. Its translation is CASGRQTRDTQYF.

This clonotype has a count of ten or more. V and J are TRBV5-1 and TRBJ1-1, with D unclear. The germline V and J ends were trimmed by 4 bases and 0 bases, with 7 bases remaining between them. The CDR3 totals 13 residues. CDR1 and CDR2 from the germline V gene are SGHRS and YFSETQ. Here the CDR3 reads CASSQEVNTEAFF. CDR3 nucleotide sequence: TGCGCCAGCAGCCAGGAGGTGAACACTGAAGCTTTCTTT.

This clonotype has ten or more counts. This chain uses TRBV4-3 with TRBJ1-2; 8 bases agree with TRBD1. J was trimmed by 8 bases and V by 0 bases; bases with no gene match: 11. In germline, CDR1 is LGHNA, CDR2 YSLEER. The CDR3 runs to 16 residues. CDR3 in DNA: TGCGCCAGCAGCCAAGATCCTAGCGCAGGGGGCCGGGGCTACACCTTC. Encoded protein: CASSQDPSAGGRGYTF.

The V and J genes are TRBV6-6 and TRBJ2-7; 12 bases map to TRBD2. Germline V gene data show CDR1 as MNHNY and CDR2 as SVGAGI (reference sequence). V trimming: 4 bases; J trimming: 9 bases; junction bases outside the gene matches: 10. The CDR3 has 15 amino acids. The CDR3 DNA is TGTGCCAGCAGTTCGGAGACTAGCGGGAGTGGTATGCAGTACTTC. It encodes CASSSETSGSGMQYF.

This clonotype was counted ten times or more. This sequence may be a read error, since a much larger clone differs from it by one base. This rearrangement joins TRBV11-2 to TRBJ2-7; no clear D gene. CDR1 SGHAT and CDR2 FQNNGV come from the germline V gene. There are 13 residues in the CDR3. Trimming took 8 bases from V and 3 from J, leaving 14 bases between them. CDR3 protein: CASGCEASYEQYF. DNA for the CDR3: TGTGCCAGCGGGTGTGAGGCCAGCTACGAGCAGTACTTC.